The 8 T cell receptor beta chains given below trace back to one sample, sequenced in a study of T-cell memory formation after mild COVID-19. From the 5' RACE reads, TCRdb called clonotypes with MiXCR, one entry per CDR3 protein. This sample has about 540,000 distinct CDR3 sequences; roughly 21% occur once, and the top ten carry approximately 13%. Source material: PBMCs or a T cell subset sorted from them (not recorded which). The receptor source for this set is an adult woman who had mild COVID-19 (a few samples of this study predate the infection). Cell type and time point are not known.

In its sample, this clonotype was seen many times. The chain carries TRBV3-1 and TRBJ1-5; no clear D gene. V dropped 4 bases and J dropped 10 bases, with 17 bases sitting between them. Per the germline V gene, CDR1 is LGHDT and CDR2 is YNNKEL (reference sequence). The CDR3 runs to 14 residues. The CDR3 nucleotides are TGTGCCAGCAGCCCTGCCGGAAGGATCAGCCCCCAGCATTTT. The encoded protein is CASSPAGRISPQHF.

This sequence joins TRBV20-1 and TRBJ2-2; maybe TRBD1 (6 bases). Germline assignment: CDR1 DFQATT and CDR2 SNEGSKA (reference sequence). The CDR3 is 15 residues long. V was shortened by 1 base and J by 7 bases, with 16 bases between the two germline ends. The CDR3 DNA sequence: TGCAGTGCTAGAGCCCTCTTTGAGGGGGTCGGGGAGCTGTTTTTT. Protein: CSARALFEGVGELFF.

This sequence joins TRBV20-1 and TRBJ1-1; TRBD1 agrees at 9 bases. The germline CDR1 and CDR2 sequences are DFQATT and SNEGSKA (reference sequence). The ends lost 7 bases at V and 5 bases at J; junction bases unmatched: 8. CDR3 length equals 13 residues. CDR3 nucleotides: TGCAGTGTCCCGGGACAGGGAGGGACTGAAGCTTTCTTT. Translated, it gives CSVPGQGGTEAFF.

V and J are TRBV4-3 and TRBJ2-1; TRBD2 matches 13 bases. This CDR3 is 19 amino acids long. Germline lookup yields CDR1 LGHNA and CDR2 YSLEER. Trimming cost V 4 bases and J 6 bases; bases outside gene matches: 15. CDR3 sequence reads: CASSPHPTSGRTSSNEQFF. The CDR3 DNA reads as TGCGCCAGCAGCCCTCACCCGACTAGCGGGAGGACCAGCAGCAATGAGCAGTTCTTC.

This clonotype showed up just a few times. The chain employs TRBV7-8 and TRBJ1-1; unclear D gene. Germline lookup yields CDR1 SGHVS and CDR2 FQNEAQ. This CDR3 contains 15 residues. The ends were cut back, 0 bases at V and 1 base at J, with 9 bases in the middle. In DNA, the CDR3 is TGTGCCAGCAGCTTAGCGAGGCAGAAGAACACTGAAGCTTTCTTT. Encoded protein: CASSLARQKNTEAFF.

The chain uses TRBV6-5 and TRBJ2-5; either TRBD1 or TRBD2 may fit D (6 bases each). Germline CDR1 is MNHEY and CDR2 is SVGAGI. Trimming removed 4 bases from V and 5 bases from J, with 17 bases in between. This CDR3 comprises 15 residues. In DNA form, the CDR3 reads TGTGCCAGCAGTTCAACCCGGAAGGGGGGCGAGACCCAGTACTTC. Protein sequence: CASSSTRKGGETQYF.

The J gene is TRBJ2-5, the V gene TRBV7-8; 15 bases are a match to TRBD2. V shed 8 bases, J shed 2 bases, and the junction held 12 bases outside the gene matches. This CDR3 is 18 amino acids long. CDR1 SGHVS and CDR2 FQNEAQ come from the germline V gene. CDR3 amino acids: CASSPGRTSGRGQETQYF. The CDR3 nucleotides read TGTGCCAGCTCCCCTGGTAGGACTAGCGGGAGGGGACAAGAGACCCAGTACTTC.

As for this clonotype: One end of the junction fails to match germline, which may point to a read error. The chain carries TRBV4-3 and TRBJ2-7; 12 positions agree with TRBD2. This CDR3 comprises 15 residues. Germline assignment: CDR1 LGHNA and CDR2 YSLEER. The CDR3 DNA reads TGTGCCAGCAGCCCACTAGCGGGAGGCACTTACGAGCAGTACTTC. As protein: CASSPLAGGTYEQYF.